The 11 T cell receptor beta chains given below trace back to one sample, sequenced in a study of CD8 T cells in ankylosing spondylitis. TCRdb redid the calling of the 5' RACE reads with MiXCR, one entry per CDR3 protein. This sample has 240,000 or so distinct CDR3 sequences, with approximately 11% found just once. The sequencing input was blood, either unsorted or a sorted T cell fraction (not recorded which). These receptors were taken from a male donor with ankylosing spondylitis or in good health (not recorded which).

This clonotype occurred many times. The chain employs TRBV24-1 and TRBJ2-7; 7 bases are a match to TRBD1. This CDR3 has 16 amino acids. V lost 5 bases, J lost 0 bases, and 9 bases stayed unmatched. CDR1 is KGHDR and CDR2 is SFDVKD in the germline V gene. As DNA, the CDR3 is TGTGCCACCAGTGTGTTTCCGGACAGGAGCTCCTACGAGCAGTACTTC. Its protein is CATSVFPDRSSYEQYF.

This clonotype turned up a few times. The chain combines TRBV13 with TRBJ2-3, with TRBD2 matching over 14 bases. V lost 6 bases and J lost 2; bases outside the gene matches: 7. Germline-derived CDR1 and CDR2 are PRHDT and FYEKMQ (reference sequence). There are 17 residues in the CDR3. Written as DNA, the CDR3 is TGTGCCAGCAGGACAAGGGGACTAGCGGGGGCCACAGATACGCAGTATTTT. Translated: CASRTRGLAGATDTQYF.

This clonotype was seen more than once but under ten times. This sequence joins TRBV5-1 and TRBJ2-2, with D perhaps assigned TRBD1 or TRBD2 (6 bases each). Germline CDR1 reads SGHRS; CDR2 reads YFSETQ. The CDR3 runs to 16 residues. V was shortened by 0 bases and J by 5 bases, with 14 bases between the two germline ends. The CDR3 protein is CASSLAGGGGTGELFF. CDR3 bases: TGCGCCAGCAGCTTGGCCGGGGGCGGCGGAACCGGGGAGCTGTTTTTT.

Points on this clonotype: A much larger clone lies a single base off, so this may be a read error. The chain recombines TRBV23-1 with TRBJ1-5, with D hard to call. TRBV23-1 is given ORF status, its function remaining uncertain. Trimming took 3 bases from V and 5 from J, leaving 11 bases between them. CDR3 size: 14 residues. The CDR3 here is CASSHRLSDQPQHF. CDR3 DNA sequence: TGCGCCAGCAGTCATAGGCTGAGTGATCAGCCCCAGCATTTT.

In this sample, this clonotype turned up many times. CDR3 residues: CASSLLAEQETQYF. The CDR3 nucleotides are TGTGCCAGCAGCCTCCTAGCGGAACAAGAGACCCAGTACTTC. The genes are TRBV5-5 and TRBJ2-5; TRBD2 aligns across 7 bases. Trimming cost V 4 bases and J 2 bases; bases outside gene matches: 5. CDR3 length: 14 amino acids. Germline loops: CDR1 SGHKS, CDR2 YYEKEE (reference sequence).

This chain joins TRBV19 and TRBJ1-1, with D tentatively TRBD1 (5 bases). Germline-derived CDR1 and CDR2 are LNHDA and SQIVND (reference sequence). Trimming took 11 bases from V and 7 from J, leaving 17 bases between them. The CDR3 spans 12 residues. Here the CDR3 reads CAALSGQGEAFF. DNA for the CDR3: TGTGCCGCGCTTTCGGGTCAGGGTGAAGCTTTCTTT.

A note on this clonotype: A single base separates this from a much larger clone, so it may be a read error. The chain couples TRBV11-2 to TRBJ2-2, with TRBD2 as a possible D gene (6 bases). Germline V gene lookup returns CDR1 SGHAT and CDR2 FQNNGV. The CDR3 totals 14 residues. CDR3 bases: TGTGTCAGCATTCCGGGACTTAACACCGGGGAGCTGTTTTTT. It codes for CVSIPGLNTGELFF.

V and J are TRBV6-5 and TRBJ2-7, with a tentative D call TRBD2 (5 bases). This CDR3 comprises 15 residues. V was cut by 0 bases and J by 4 bases, with 13 bases left in between. Germline values: CDR1 MNHEY, CDR2 SVGAGI. CDR3 residues: CASSYSQSGVYEQYF. The CDR3 coding sequence is TGTGCCAGCAGTTACTCTCAGTCCGGGGTTTACGAGCAGTACTTC.

In its sample, this clonotype was seen many times. The gene calls are TRBV10-2 and TRBJ2-2; D is uncertain. Trimming removed 0 bases at V and 6 bases at J, with 5 bases between. CDR1 and CDR2 from the germline V gene are WSHSY and SAAADI. The CDR3 spans 13 residues. Here the CDR3 reads CASSESESGELFF. The CDR3, as DNA: TGCGCCAGCAGTGAGTCGGAGTCCGGGGAGCTGTTTTTT.

This clonotype was found many times. The V call is TRBV12-3 or TRBV12-4, the J call TRBJ1-6; D is undetermined. The CDR3 length is 14 residues. The ends were cut back, 7 bases at V and 7 bases at J, with 14 bases in the middle. The CDR3 DNA reads as TGTGCCAGCACCGATAGGAGAGAGAATTCACCCCTCCACTTT. Translated: CASTDRRENSPLHF.

This clonotype showed up many times. The rearrangement links TRBV5-1 to TRBJ2-7; the D gene could be TRBD1 or TRBD2 (5 bases each). Deletions cut 5 bases from V and 5 bases from J, with 17 bases between. The CDR3 contains 14 residues. Germline V gene data show CDR1 as SGHRS and CDR2 as YFSETQ. CDR3 protein: CASREGSGIDEQYF. CDR3 DNA: TGCGCCAGCAGAGAGGGTTCAGGGATTGACGAGCAGTACTTC. Based on the CDR3 plus reference TRBV5-1 and TRBJ2-7, the full variable domain is KAGVTQTPRYLIKTRGQQVTLSCSPISGHRSVSWYQQTPGQGLQFLFEYFSETQRNKGNFPGRFSGRQFSNSRSEMNVSTLELGDSALYLCASREGSGIDEQYFGPGTRLTVT.